A single sample is the source of the 26 T cell receptor beta chains below, sequenced in a study of control samples from healthy donors and cancer patients. The repertoire was sequenced with immunoSEQ multiplex PCR; TCRdb's copy has only in-frame clones and lacks some. Found here are just over 150,000 clones, about 94% of them singletons; the top ten hold roughly 8.4%. Source material: blood. Source of these receptors: a woman between 40 and 50 years old in good health.

The chain is built from TRBV5-1 and TRBJ2-2; 9 bases line up with TRBD1. J gave up 4 bases and V 0 bases, and 1 base lay outside the gene matches. The CDR3 spans 15 residues. CDR1 and CDR2 from the germline V gene are SGHRS and YFSETQ. The CDR3 DNA is TGCGCCAGCAGCTTGGACAGGGGGCGCACCGGGGAGCTGTTTTTT. Protein: CASSLDRGRTGELFF.

This clone came up once. The J gene is TRBJ1-4, the V gene TRBV7-9, with D tentatively TRBD1 (5 bases). The length of the CDR3 is 17 residues. In germline, CDR1 is SEHNR, CDR2 FQNEAQ (reference sequence). The germline V and J ends were trimmed by 5 bases and 0 bases, with 16 bases remaining between them. CDR3 protein: CASSLRGTLATNEKLFF. The CDR3 DNA reads TGTGCCAGCAGCCTCAGAGGGACGTTAGCAACTAATGAAAAACTGTTTTTT.

Note on this clone: This sample includes further DNA sequences coding for the same CDR3. The chain couples TRBV6-2 or TRBV6-3 to TRBJ1-1; D unresolved. This CDR3 region has 13 residues. Trimming removed 0 bases at V and 3 bases at J, with 5 bases between. The germline V gene encodes CDR1 MNHEY and CDR2 SVGEGT. The CDR3 protein is CASSYSGYTEAFF. CDR3 in DNA: TGTGCCAGCAGTTACTCGGGGTACACTGAAGCTTTCTTT.

V usage is TRBV6-5 and J usage is TRBJ2-2; TRBD1 is a possible D gene (7 bases). CDR1 MNHEY and CDR2 SVGAGI come from the germline V gene. There are 15 residues in the CDR3. Trimming took off 7 bases at V and 7 bases at J, with 19 bases between the two ends. CDR3 in amino acids: CASTRDREVSGELFF. The CDR3 DNA follows: TGTGCCAGCACCAGAGACAGGGAGGTTAGCGGGGAGCTGTTTTTT.

The CDR3 here is CASSVGQGARDIQYF. The CDR3 DNA sequence: TGTGCCAGCAGCGTAGGACAGGGGGCAAGAGACATTCAGTACTTC. This chain connects TRBV9 to TRBJ2-4; TRBD1 matches 10 bases. Germline CDR1 reads SGDLS; CDR2 reads YYNGEE. Trimming cost V 0 bases and J 8 bases; bases outside gene matches: 5. The CDR3 consists of 15 residues.

The chain couples TRBV7-7 to TRBJ2-2; D unclear. Trimming stripped 0 bases from V and 0 bases from J, with 8 bases between. This CDR3 has 16 amino acids. In germline, CDR1 is SSHAT, CDR2 FNYEAQ (reference sequence). The CDR3 nucleotides are TGTGCCAGCAGCTTAGCCCGGCCGACGAACACCGGGGAGCTGTTTTTT. This encodes CASSLARPTNTGELFF.

V and J are TRBV7-8 and TRBJ2-1; TRBD2 agrees at 10 bases. The CDR3 loop spans 16 amino acids. J lost 4 bases, V lost 10 bases, and 13 bases had no gene match. From germline, CDR1 is SGHVS and CDR2 FQNEAQ. CDR3 residues: CATIPAGTSAYNEQFF. For the CDR3, the DNA is TGTGCCACCATACCAGCCGGGACTAGCGCTTACAATGAGCAGTTCTTC. Based on the CDR3 plus reference TRBV7-8 and TRBJ2-1, the full variable domain is GAGVSQSPRYKVAKRGQDVALRCDPISGHVSLFWYQQALGQGPEFLTYFQNEAQLDKSGLPSDRFFAERPEGSVSTLKIQRTQQEDSAVYLCATIPAGTSAYNEQFFGPGTRLTVL.

Only one count was recorded for this clone. The rearrangement links TRBV5-1 to TRBJ2-1; 7 bases line up with TRBD2. The CDR3 has 15 residues. Germline assignment: CDR1 SGHRS and CDR2 YFSETQ. Unmatched junction bases numbered 9, after V lost 4 bases and J lost 5 bases. CDR3 loop: CASSELGLGNNEQFF. Here the CDR3 DNA reads TGCGCCAGCAGCGAGCTAGGACTAGGGAACAATGAGCAGTTCTTC.

Notes on this clone: Other DNA sequences in this sample translate to the same CDR3. The chain has TRBV4-1 and TRBJ1-6; D is unclear. Germline CDR1 is MGHRA and CDR2 is YSYEKL. The CDR3 extends over 13 amino acids. Trimming left V 0 bases short and J 7 bases short, with 4 bases between. CDR3 amino acids: CASSQDLNSPLHF. CDR3 in DNA: TGCGCCAGCAGCCAAGACCTGAATTCACCCCTCCACTTT.

The chain couples TRBV7-6 to TRBJ2-5; 8 nucleotides align to TRBD1. Losses at the gene ends were 0 bases for V and 1 base for J; bases not matched to a gene: 4. This CDR3 has 16 amino acids. CDR1 and CDR2 from the germline V gene are SGHVS and FNYEAQ. The chain's CDR3 is CASSLAGRGLQETQYF. DNA for the CDR3: TGTGCCAGCAGCTTAGCGGGCAGGGGGCTCCAAGAGACCCAGTACTTC.

The V and J genes are TRBV28 and TRBJ2-5; the D is unclear. V was trimmed by 2 bases and J by 5 bases, leaving 12 bases between them. The CDR3 totals 14 residues. Per germline, CDR1 MDHEN and CDR2 SYDVKM. The CDR3 region is CASSLRVPRETQYF. In nucleotides, the CDR3 is TGTGCCAGCAGTTTAAGGGTTCCCCGGGAGACCCAGTACTTC.

The chain links TRBV28 to TRBJ1-1; no firm D call. Trimming shortened V by 3 bases and J by 1 base, and 6 bases separated the two germline ends. This CDR3 comprises 13 residues. From germline, CDR1 is MDHEN and CDR2 SYDVKM. This CDR3 is CASSFFKNTEAFF. The CDR3 DNA reads as TGTGCCAGCAGTTTCTTCAAGAACACTGAAGCTTTCTTT.

The chain links TRBV30 to TRBJ2-5; D not certain. The germline V and J ends were trimmed by 1 base and 0 bases, with 0 bases remaining between them. Germline V CDR1 and CDR2: GTSNPN, SVGIG (reference sequence). This CDR3 comprises 11 residues. The CDR3 loop is CAWSDQETQYF. Written as DNA, the CDR3 is TGTGCCTGGAGTGACCAAGAGACCCAGTACTTC.

CDR3 nucleotides: TGTGCCAGCAGGCCTTCCCCCAGGGGGCCGGGATACAATGAGCAGTTCTTC. It is translated as CASRPSPRGPGYNEQFF. The rearrangement joins TRBV6-2 or TRBV6-3 to TRBJ2-1; TRBD1 aligns across 8 bases. From germline, CDR1 is MNHEY and CDR2 SVGEGT. Trimming removed 6 bases from V and 4 bases from J; junction bases left unmatched: 14. The CDR3 spans 17 residues.

The chain carries TRBV2 and TRBJ1-6; 8 nucleotides agree with TRBD1. J lost 8 bases, V lost 1 base, and 4 bases had no gene match. The CDR3 length is 15 residues. Germline-derived CDR1 and CDR2 are SNHLY and FYNNEI. CDR3 coding DNA: TGTGCCAGCAGTGAAGGGGGACAGGTCTATTCACCCCTCCACTTT. It yields the protein CASSEGGQVYSPLHF.

The chain carries TRBV2 and TRBJ1-6, with D unclear. The CDR3 is 13 residues long. Germline V gene sequence: CDR1 SNHLY, CDR2 FYNNEI. Trimming stripped 1 base from V and 8 bases from J, with 6 bases between. The CDR3: CASSEGIYSPLHF. CDR3 nucleotides: TGTGCCAGCAGTGAAGGGATTTATTCACCCCTCCACTTT.

V is TRBV5-1 and J is TRBJ1-2; weak D call: TRBD1 (6 bases). V shed 1 base and J shed 8 bases, with 15 bases lying between them. The CDR3 extends over 14 amino acids. Germline lookup yields CDR1 SGHRS and CDR2 YFSETQ. CDR3 region: CASSLPRGGEGYTF. CDR3 nucleotides: TGCGCCAGCAGCTTGCCGAGAGGGGGAGAGGGCTACACCTTC.

The V gene is TRBV9, the J gene TRBJ2-3, with 13 bases aligning to TRBD2. The CDR3 spans 18 residues. Germline V lookup: CDR1 SGDLS, CDR2 YYNGEE. V lost 4 bases to trimming and J lost 3 bases; unmatched junction nucleotides: 11. In nucleotides, the CDR3 is TGTGCCAGCAGCCCCACTAGCGGGAGGGCCGTCCGAACAGATACGCAGTATTTT. Its protein is CASSPTSGRAVRTDTQYF.

The chain combines TRBV5-1 with TRBJ2-3; 16 bases line up with TRBD2. CDR3 length equals 19 residues. CDR1 and CDR2 (germline): SGHRS, YFSETQ. V dropped 4 bases and J dropped 8; count of bases not matched to a gene: 16. The CDR3 coding sequence is TGCGCCAGCAGCCTGGAGCCCGGGACTAGCGGGAGGGTTCGTGGTACGCAGTATTTT. It specifies CASSLEPGTSGRVRGTQYF. Complete variable domain (other parts from reference TRBV5-1 and TRBJ2-3): KAGVTQTPRYLIKTRGQQVTLSCSPISGHRSVSWYQQTPGQGLQFLFEYFSETQRNKGNFPGRFSGRQFSNSRSEMNVSTLELGDSALYLCASSLEPGTSGRVRGTQYFGPGTRLTVL.

V usage is TRBV6-2 or TRBV6-3 and J usage is TRBJ2-1, with a weak D call TRBD1 (8 bases). CDR1 is MNHEY, CDR2 SVGEGT, per germline. The CDR3 sequence is 14 residues long. V shed 4 bases and J shed 9 bases, with 16 bases lying between them. CDR3 nucleotides: TGTGCCAGCAGTTCCGGACAGGGAGGGGGTGAGCAGTTCTTC. This sequence encodes CASSSGQGGGEQFF.

V and J are TRBV5-6 and TRBJ1-4; D uncertain. The CDR3 runs to 15 residues. Germline V gives CDR1 SGHDT, CDR2 YYEEEE. V shed 0 bases and J shed 1 base, with 7 bases lying between them. CDR3: CASSLELGTNEKLFF. The CDR3, as DNA: TGTGCCAGCAGCTTGGAGCTGGGAACTAATGAAAAACTGTTTTTT.

The chain joins TRBV9 to TRBJ1-2; D might be TRBD1 (5 bases). Trimming took 0 bases from V and 4 from J, leaving 10 bases between them. This CDR3 is built from 14 residues. The V gene's germline CDR1 is SGDLS and CDR2 YYNGEE. CDR3 sequence reads: CASSVAAGTYGYTF. DNA for the CDR3: TGTGCCAGCAGCGTAGCAGCAGGGACCTATGGCTACACCTTC.

The chain couples TRBV5-4 to TRBJ1-1, with D tentatively TRBD1 (6 bases). From germline, CDR1 is SGHNT and CDR2 YYREEE (reference sequence). The V gene lost 4 bases and the J gene lost 3 bases, with 10 bases spanning the gap. CDR3 length equals 13 residues. The CDR3 sequence: CASSRDIDTEAFF. The CDR3 DNA reads TGTGCCAGCAGCCGGGACATAGACACTGAAGCTTTCTTT.

This clone was picked up one time. The V gene is TRBV19, the J gene TRBJ1-4, with D unclear. Germline-derived CDR1 and CDR2 are LNHDA and SQIVND (reference sequence). Trimming removed 5 bases at V and 4 bases at J, with 11 bases between. This CDR3 region has 14 residues. This CDR3 is CASSRWRVNEKLFF. The CDR3 DNA reads as TGTGCCAGTAGTCGATGGAGGGTTAATGAAAAACTGTTTTTT.

The genes are TRBV6-1 and TRBJ2-1, with unresolved D. Per the germline V gene, CDR1 is MNHNS and CDR2 is SASEGT. The length of the CDR3 is 14 residues. The ends were cut back, 0 bases at V and 5 bases at J, with 8 bases in the middle. In nucleotides, the CDR3 is TGTGCCAGCAGTGAAGCGTCGGCCAACAATGAGCAGTTCTTC. It specifies CASSEASANNEQFF.

In DNA form, the CDR3 reads TGTGCCAGCAGTGACAGTCCCCGCGGCGGGTCCTACGAGCAGTACTTC. Residues: CASSDSPRGGSYEQYF. The chain combines TRBV25-1 with TRBJ2-7, with D perhaps TRBD2 (5 bases). CDR1 is MGHDK, CDR2 SYGVNS, per germline. Trimming cost V 3 bases and J 1 base, with 16 bases left between them. The CDR3 totals 16 residues.